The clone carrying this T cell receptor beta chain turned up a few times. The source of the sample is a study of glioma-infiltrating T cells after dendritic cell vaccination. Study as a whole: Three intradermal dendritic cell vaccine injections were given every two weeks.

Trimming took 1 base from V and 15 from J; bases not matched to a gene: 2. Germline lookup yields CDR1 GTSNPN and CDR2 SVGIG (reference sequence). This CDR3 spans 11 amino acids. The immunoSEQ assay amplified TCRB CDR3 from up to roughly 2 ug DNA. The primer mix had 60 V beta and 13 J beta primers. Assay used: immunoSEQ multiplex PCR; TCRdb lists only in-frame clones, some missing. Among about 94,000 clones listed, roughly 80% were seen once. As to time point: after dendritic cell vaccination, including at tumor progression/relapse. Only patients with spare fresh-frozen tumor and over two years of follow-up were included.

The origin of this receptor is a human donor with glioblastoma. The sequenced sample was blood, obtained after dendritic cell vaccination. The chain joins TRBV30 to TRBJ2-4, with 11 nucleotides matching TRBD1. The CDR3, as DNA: TGTGCCTGGAGTGCCGGGACAGGGGGGTACTTC. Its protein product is CAWSAGTGGYF.